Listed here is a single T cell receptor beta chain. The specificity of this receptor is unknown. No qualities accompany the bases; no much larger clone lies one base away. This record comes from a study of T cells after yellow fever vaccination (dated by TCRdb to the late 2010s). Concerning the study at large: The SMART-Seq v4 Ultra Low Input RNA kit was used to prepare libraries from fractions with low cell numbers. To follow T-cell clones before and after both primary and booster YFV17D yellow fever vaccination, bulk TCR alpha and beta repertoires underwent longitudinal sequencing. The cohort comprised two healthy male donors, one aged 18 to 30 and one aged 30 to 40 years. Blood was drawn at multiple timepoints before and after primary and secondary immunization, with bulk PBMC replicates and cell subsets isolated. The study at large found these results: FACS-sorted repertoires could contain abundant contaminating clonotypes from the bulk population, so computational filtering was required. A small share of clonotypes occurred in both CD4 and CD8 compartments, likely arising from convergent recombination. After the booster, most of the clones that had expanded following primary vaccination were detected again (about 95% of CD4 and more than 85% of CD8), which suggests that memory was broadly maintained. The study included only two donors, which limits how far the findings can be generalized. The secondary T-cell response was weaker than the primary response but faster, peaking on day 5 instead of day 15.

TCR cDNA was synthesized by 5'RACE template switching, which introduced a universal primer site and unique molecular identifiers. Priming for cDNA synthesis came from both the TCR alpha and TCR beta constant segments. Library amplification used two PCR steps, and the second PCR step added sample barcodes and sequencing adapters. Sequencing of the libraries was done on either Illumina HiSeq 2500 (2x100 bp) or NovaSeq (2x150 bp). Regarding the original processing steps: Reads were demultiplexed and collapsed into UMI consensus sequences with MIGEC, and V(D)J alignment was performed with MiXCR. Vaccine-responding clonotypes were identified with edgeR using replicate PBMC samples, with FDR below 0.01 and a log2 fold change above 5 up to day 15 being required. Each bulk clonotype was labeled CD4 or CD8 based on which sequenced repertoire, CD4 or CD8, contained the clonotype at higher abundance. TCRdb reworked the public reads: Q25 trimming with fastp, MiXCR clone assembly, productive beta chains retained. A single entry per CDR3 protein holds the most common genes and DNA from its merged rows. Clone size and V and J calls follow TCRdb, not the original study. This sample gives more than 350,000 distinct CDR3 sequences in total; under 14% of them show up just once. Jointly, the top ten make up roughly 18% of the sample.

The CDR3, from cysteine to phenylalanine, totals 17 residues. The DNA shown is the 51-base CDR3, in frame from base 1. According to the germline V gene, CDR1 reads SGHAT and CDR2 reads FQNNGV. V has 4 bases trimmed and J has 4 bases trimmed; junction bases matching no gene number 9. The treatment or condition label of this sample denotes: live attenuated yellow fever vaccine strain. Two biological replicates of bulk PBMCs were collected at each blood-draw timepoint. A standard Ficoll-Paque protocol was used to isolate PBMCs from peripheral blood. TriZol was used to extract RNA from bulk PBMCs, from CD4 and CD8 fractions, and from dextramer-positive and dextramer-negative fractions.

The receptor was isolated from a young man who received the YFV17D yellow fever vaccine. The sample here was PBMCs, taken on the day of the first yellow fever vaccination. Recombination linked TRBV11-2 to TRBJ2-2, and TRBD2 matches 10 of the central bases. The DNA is TGTGCCAGCAGCTCCATGCCGGGACTAGCGTCCACCGGGGAGCTGTTTTTT. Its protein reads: CASSSMPGLASTGELFF. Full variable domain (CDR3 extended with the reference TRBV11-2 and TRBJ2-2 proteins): EAGVAQSPRYKIIEKRQSVAFWCNPISGHATLYWYQQILGQGPKLLIQFQNNGVVDDSQLPKDRFSAERLKGVDSTLKIQPAKLEDSAVYLCASSSMPGLASTGELFFGEGSRLTVL.